This TCR beta chain came from a study of spatial heterogeneity in lung cancer. Overall study context: Across the raw uncorrected reads, a unique TCR and UMI combination was observed, on average, more than ten times. The study, taken as a whole, reports: Ubiquitous expanded tumor TCRs were observed in blood more at resection than follow-up.

TCRdb itself ran the 5' RACE reads through MiXCR, one entry per CDR3 protein. The table lists roughly 5,300 distinct CDR3 sequences, around 28% of them singletons. This clonotype is classed as medium-sized. Its specificity is not known. Described time point: sample taken at primary tumor resection. Whole RNA obtained from tumor, nontumor lung or frozen PBMC underwent sequencing without sorting. Germline loops: CDR1 MDHEN, CDR2 SYDVKM. V shed 3 bases and J shed 4 bases, with 12 bases lying between them. This CDR3 is 14 amino acids long. This chain uses TRBV28 with TRBJ1-2, with D possibly matching TRBD1 (6 bases). The clonotype was recovered from a male donor with early-stage non-small cell lung cancer. Source: PBMCs, taken at surgery. The CDR3 loop is CASSLYRDSYGYTF. The CDR3, as DNA: TGTGCCAGCAGTTTGTACAGGGATAGCTATGGCTACACCTTC.